The 14 T cell receptor beta chains given below trace back to one sample, sequenced in a study of T cell responses to AZD1222 COVID-19 vaccine. Method: immunoSEQ multiplex PCR; TCRdb's copy keeps in-frame clones and lacks some. The sample yields around 160,000 clones, more than 85% seen once. This specimen consisted of peripheral blood, obtained on day 0 of AZD1222 vaccination. These receptors all stem from an adult in good health.

V is TRBV28 and J is TRBJ1-2, with TRBD1 matching over 7 bases. Germline CDR1 and CDR2: MDHEN and SYDVKM. The CDR3 consists of 14 residues. Germline trimming cut 5 bases from V and 1 base from J; bases unmatched to any gene: 4. CDR3 sequence: CASSGTVNNYGYTF. DNA for the CDR3: TGTGCCAGCAGTGGGACAGTAAATAACTATGGCTACACCTTC.

This clone appeared once. This chain connects TRBV9 to TRBJ1-2, with a possible D match to TRBD1 (5 bases). V was pared by 7 bases and J by 8 bases, with 18 bases between. In germline, CDR1 is SGDLS, CDR2 YYNGEE. This CDR3 region has 13 residues. Here the CDR3 reads CASRSSGGGGYTF. The CDR3 DNA reads as TGTGCCAGCCGAAGCTCCGGTGGGGGAGGCTACACCTTC.

The chain recombines TRBV6-6 with TRBJ1-5, with a possible D match to TRBD1 (5 bases). Trimming took off 5 bases at V and 2 bases at J, with 19 bases between the two ends. CDR3 length: 17 residues. From germline, CDR1 is MNHNY and CDR2 SVGAGI (reference sequence). Written as DNA, the CDR3 is TGTGCCAGCAGTCCCCGGCTCTGGGACGGAGGCAATCAGCCCCAGCATTTT. It translates to CASSPRLWDGGNQPQHF.

This clone was counted between two and nine times. This chain connects TRBV7-8 to TRBJ1-1, with 8 nucleotides matching TRBD1. The junction had 10 bases not matched to a gene; V was cut back by 5 bases and J by 5 bases. The CDR3 has 15 amino acids. In germline, CDR1 is SGHVS, CDR2 FQNEAQ. The CDR3 nucleotides are TGTGCCAGCAGCCCCAGACAGGGGTCAGGGACTGAAGCTTTCTTT. Residues: CASSPRQGSGTEAFF.

The genes are TRBV7-9 and TRBJ2-2; D not resolved. Trimming pared 2 bases from V and 7 bases from J, leaving 5 bases between. CDR1 SEHNR and CDR2 FQNEAQ come from the germline V gene (reference sequence). The CDR3 consists of 12 residues. In DNA form, the CDR3 reads TGTGCCAGCAGCTTACCCATCGGGGAGCTGTTTTTT. It translates to CASSLPIGELFF.

This sequence joins TRBV7-2 and TRBJ2-3; TRBD1 might be the D (6 bases). The CDR3 is made up of 14 amino acids. Germline V gene sequence: CDR1 SGHTA, CDR2 FQGNSA. V shed 5 bases and J shed 3 bases, with 12 bases lying between them. The CDR3 DNA reads TGTGCCAGCAGCATCCGGGACACTACAGATACGCAGTATTTT. Amino acid sequence: CASSIRDTTDTQYF.

The chain combines TRBV5-5 with TRBJ1-6; 9 positions match TRBD1. This CDR3 is built from 15 residues. Germline CDR1 and CDR2: SGHKS and YYEKEE (reference sequence). Germline trimming cut 7 bases from V and 11 bases from J; bases unmatched to any gene: 13. CDR3 sequence reads: CASHSLGTGMTPLHF. As DNA, the CDR3 is TGTGCCAGCCATTCCCTGGGGACAGGGATGACACCCCTCCACTTT.

The chain employs TRBV6-6 and TRBJ2-7; the D gene could be TRBD1 or TRBD2 (5 bases each). The V gene lost 10 bases and the J gene lost 5 bases, with 15 bases spanning the gap. CDR1 is MNHNY and CDR2 is SVGAGI in the germline V gene (reference sequence). CDR3 length: 12 residues. In DNA, the CDR3 is TGTGCCACTGGGACGGCTCGCCACGAGCAGTACTTC. Its translation is CATGTARHEQYF.

The genes are TRBV6-4 and TRBJ2-1, with 13 nucleotides matching TRBD2. The CDR3 runs 15 residues. Germline-derived CDR1 and CDR2 are MRHNA and SNTAGT. V trimming: 6 bases; J trimming: 2 bases; junction bases outside the gene matches: 1. The CDR3 protein is CASSTSGGAYNEQFF. Written as DNA, the CDR3 is TGTGCCAGCAGCACTAGCGGGGGGGCCTACAATGAGCAGTTCTTC.

This chain joins TRBV27 and TRBJ1-1; the D is unclear. This CDR3 spans 14 amino acids. CDR1 MNHEY and CDR2 SMNVEV come from the germline V gene (reference sequence). Trimming pared 6 bases from V and 6 bases from J, leaving 17 bases between. The CDR3 loop is CASSIIRDSAEAFF. As DNA, the CDR3 is TGTGCCAGCAGCATTATTAGGGATAGCGCTGAAGCTTTCTTT.

As DNA, the CDR3 is TGTGCCAGCAGTTCGTTGGACGCGAATCAGCCCCAGCATTTT. This codes for CASSSLDANQPQHF. V is TRBV27 and J is TRBJ1-5; D gene unclear. V was pared by 4 bases and J by 4 bases, with 11 bases between. The germline V gene has CDR1 MNHEY and CDR2 SMNVEV (reference sequence). The length of the CDR3 is 14 residues.

This clone was seen a few times. The chain joins TRBV7-9 to TRBJ2-5; D gene ambiguous. Trimming removed 2 bases at V and 4 bases at J, with 5 bases between. The CDR3 is made up of 12 amino acids. The germline V gene encodes CDR1 SEHNR and CDR2 FQNEAQ (reference sequence). The CDR3 DNA follows: TGTGCCAGCAGCTTACTTAGAGAGACCCAGTACTTC. This gives the protein CASSLLRETQYF.

The J gene is TRBJ2-2, the V gene TRBV4-2; tentative D call: TRBD2 (6 bases). Trimming left V 8 bases short and J 5 bases short, with 21 bases between. Per the germline V gene, CDR1 is LGHNA and CDR2 is YNFKEQ. The CDR3 loop spans 16 amino acids. Written as DNA, the CDR3 is TGTGCCAGCGCCGGGGCGGGGCGATTCTTTACCGGGGAGCTGTTTTTT. Its translation is CASAGAGRFFTGELFF.

The gene calls are TRBV3-1 (or the pseudogene TRBV3-2) and TRBJ1-2; maybe TRBD1 (6 bases). Looked up from germline, CDR1 is LGHDT and CDR2 is YNNKEL (reference sequence). The V gene lost 3 bases and the J gene lost 5 bases, with 10 bases spanning the gap. The CDR3 is made up of 13 amino acids. The CDR3: CASSQGQKYGYTF. In nucleotides, the CDR3 is TGTGCCAGCAGCCAGGGACAAAAATATGGCTACACCTTC.